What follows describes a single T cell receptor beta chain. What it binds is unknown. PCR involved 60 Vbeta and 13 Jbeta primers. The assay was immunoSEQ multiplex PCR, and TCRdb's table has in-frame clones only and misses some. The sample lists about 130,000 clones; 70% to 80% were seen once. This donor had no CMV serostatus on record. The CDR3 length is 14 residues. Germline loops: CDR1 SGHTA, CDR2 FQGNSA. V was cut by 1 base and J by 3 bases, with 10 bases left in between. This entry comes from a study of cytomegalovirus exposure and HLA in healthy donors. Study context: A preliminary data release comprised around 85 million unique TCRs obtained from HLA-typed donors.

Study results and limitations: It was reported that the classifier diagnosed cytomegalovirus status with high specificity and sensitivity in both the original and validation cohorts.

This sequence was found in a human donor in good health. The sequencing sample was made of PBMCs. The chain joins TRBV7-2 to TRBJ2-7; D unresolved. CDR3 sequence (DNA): TGTGCCAGCAGCTTAGGAGCCGTATACTACGAGCAGTACTTC. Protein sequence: CASSLGAVYYEQYF.